The 12 T cell receptor beta chains reported below all come from one sample, sequenced in a study of T cell repertoires in cytomegalovirus infection. Using its own MiXCR run on the reads, TCRdb lists one record per CDR3 protein. Here the sample spans roughly 300,000 distinct CDR3 sequences, 8% to 9.5% being singletons. Sequencing used PBMCs. Receptor source: a human donor in good health (CMV status not recorded). Some clones in this sample may be carry-over from other donors' samples.

In regard to this clonotype: This clone may be a read error of a much larger clone one base away. The V gene is TRBV6-2 or TRBV6-3, the J gene TRBJ2-1; D is perhaps TRBD2 (5 bases). Deletions cut 5 bases from V and 7 bases from J, with 24 bases between. The CDR3 has 17 residues. The germline gives CDR1 MNHEY, CDR2 SVGEGT. The CDR3 DNA sequence: TGTGCCAGCAGTCCCCACGAGGGCCAAGCTAGCCGGAATGAGCAGTTCTTC. Its protein is CASSPHEGQASRNEQFF.

This clonotype has just a few counts. The chain joins TRBV4-1 to TRBJ1-4; D may be TRBD1 (5 bases). The CDR3 has 12 residues. Between the trimmed V and J ends, which lost 7 bases and 8 bases, there was a span of 11 bases. Germline V gene lookup returns CDR1 MGHRA and CDR2 YSYEKL. The CDR3 is CASTRVPEKLFF. Written as DNA, the CDR3 is TGCGCCAGCACCAGGGTTCCCGAAAAACTGTTTTTT.

J is TRBJ2-7 and V is TRBV15, with a tentative D call TRBD2 (6 bases). Trimming cost V 3 bases and J 0 bases, with 12 bases left between them. Germline values: CDR1 LNHNV, CDR2 YYDKDF (reference sequence). The CDR3 contains 15 residues. Written as DNA, the CDR3 is TGTGCCACCAGCAGGGCGCTGGAGGGCTCCTACGAGCAGTACTTC. This codes for CATSRALEGSYEQYF.

V gene TRBV6-1 combines with J gene TRBJ2-2; D is undetermined. This CDR3 is built from 12 residues. Trimming took 5 bases from V and 4 from J, leaving 5 bases between them. CDR1 is MNHNS and CDR2 is SASEGT in the germline V gene. The CDR3 spells CASSYGTGELFF. The CDR3 DNA follows: TGTGCCAGCAGTTACGGCACCGGGGAGCTGTTTTTT.

Ten or more counts support this clonotype. The chain joins TRBV7-2 to TRBJ2-3, with 11 bases lining up with TRBD2. Germline lookup yields CDR1 SGHTA and CDR2 FQGNSA. The CDR3 totals 18 residues. With 5 bases clipped from V and 0 bases from J, the junction kept 10 bases outside the gene matches. The CDR3 bases are TGTGCCAGCAGCAAAGAGGGGACTAGCGGATGGAGCACAGATACGCAGTATTTT. Residues: CASSKEGTSGWSTDTQYF.

This clonotype was detected a few times. The CDR3 region is CASSQRVEGPPLHF. The CDR3 DNA follows: TGCGCCAGCAGCCAGAGGGTAGAGGGCCCACCCCTCCACTTT. This chain joins TRBV4-3 and TRBJ1-6; D not resolved. This CDR3 contains 14 residues. Germline values: CDR1 LGHNA, CDR2 YSLEER. With 3 bases removed from V and 11 bases from J, the gap between germline ends came to 14 bases.

V gene TRBV7-8 combines with J gene TRBJ2-2; 9 bases map to TRBD2. Germline CDR1 and CDR2: SGHVS and FQNEAQ. Losses at the gene ends were 4 bases for V and 6 bases for J; bases not matched to a gene: 6. The CDR3 is made up of 15 amino acids. The chain's CDR3 is CASSSGTSRAGELFF. CDR3 DNA: TGTGCCAGCAGCTCCGGGACTAGCAGGGCCGGGGAGCTGTTTTTT.

This clonotype was counted at least ten times. The gene calls are TRBV7-8 and TRBJ1-4; the D is unclear. V dropped 6 bases and J dropped 0 bases, with 11 bases sitting between them. The CDR3 covers 15 residues. CDR1 and CDR2 (germline): SGHVS, FQNEAQ. The DNA of the CDR3 is TGTGCCAGCAGACCCCGGGAATCAACTAATGAAAAACTGTTTTTT. Protein sequence: CASRPRESTNEKLFF.

Only a few counts were recorded for this clonotype. This chain links TRBV28 with TRBJ2-5; perhaps TRBD1 as D (5 bases). From germline, CDR1 is MDHEN and CDR2 SYDVKM. V was trimmed by 5 bases and J by 3 bases, leaving 13 bases between them. This CDR3 is built from 14 residues. CDR3 sequence: CASSKRQSKETQYF. In DNA, the CDR3 is TGTGCCAGCAGTAAGAGACAGTCCAAAGAGACCCAGTACTTC.

This clonotype was detected many times. The chain combines TRBV28 with TRBJ2-3; TRBD2 aligns across 8 bases. Trimming took 5 bases from V and 3 from J; bases not matched to a gene: 13. The germline V gene has CDR1 MDHEN and CDR2 SYDVKM. The CDR3 totals 17 residues. DNA for the CDR3: TGTGCCAGCAGTCGGACTAGCCCCCGGAGAAGGACAGATACGCAGTATTTT. It encodes CASSRTSPRRRTDTQYF. Supplemented by reference TRBV28 and TRBJ2-3, the full variable domain reads DVKVTQSSRYLVKRTGEKVFLECVQDMDHENMFWYRQDPGLGLRLIYFSYDVKMKEKGDIPEGYSVSREKKERFSLILESASTNQTSMYLCASSRTSPRRRTDTQYFGPGTRLTVL.

The rearrangement links TRBV5-4 to TRBJ2-3, with TRBD2 matching over 10 bases. V trimming: 1 base; J trimming: 0 bases; junction bases outside the gene matches: 8. This CDR3 spans 18 amino acids. CDR1 and CDR2 (germline): SGHNT, YYREEE (reference sequence). The CDR3 protein is CASSLTSGVMPSTDTQYF. CDR3 bases: TGTGCCAGCAGCTTGACTAGCGGGGTAATGCCTAGCACAGATACGCAGTATTTT.

The chain has TRBV5-1 and TRBJ2-7; possibly TRBD2 for D (5 bases). CDR1 SGHRS and CDR2 YFSETQ come from the germline V gene. The V end was cut by 1 base, the J end by 4 bases, with 18 bases between. The CDR3 is 16 residues long. DNA of the CDR3: TGCGCCAGCAGCTTGACCCCGGACTCATTTTTGTACGAGCAGTACTTC. This translates into CASSLTPDSFLYEQYF. Supplemented by reference TRBV5-1 and TRBJ2-7, the full variable domain reads KAGVTQTPRYLIKTRGQQVTLSCSPISGHRSVSWYQQTPGQGLQFLFEYFSETQRNKGNFPGRFSGRQFSNSRSEMNVSTLELGDSALYLCASSLTPDSFLYEQYFGPGTRLTVT.